Listed here is a single TCR beta chain. This clonotype has just a few counts. There is no known antigen for this receptor. No much larger clonotype is one base removed from it; base qualities were not supplied. Clipping removes 1 base from V and 6 bases from J, with 7 as the unmatched junction base count. CDR1 LGHDT and CDR2 YNNKEL were looked up in the germline V gene (reference sequence). Including the terminal cysteine and phenylalanine, the CDR3 comprises 15 residues. Only CDR3 DNA remains: 45 bases, in frame from the first base. This record comes from a study of patients and donors after allogeneic stem cell transplantation (dated by TCRdb to between 2020 and 2021). The protocol used for the library was RT-PCR. The sequencer listed for this sample is NextSeq 550. Through fastp at Q25 and MiXCR, TCRdb rebuilt clones from the public reads, retaining in-frame beta chains. Under each unique CDR3 protein, matching rows form one entry showing the most common genes and DNA. In this sample the table shows 200,000 to 250,000 distinct CDR3 sequences, 14% of which occur a single time. The ten largest clonotypes hold around a tenth of the sample.

Sequenced material: blood, either unsorted or a sorted T cell fraction (not recorded which). Rearrangement joined TRBV3-1 to TRBJ2-3, with TRBD1 matching 7 junction bases. The TCR was taken from a human donor who was either an allogeneic HSCT recipient or a stem cell or donor lymphocyte infusion donor (not recorded which). It is not recorded whose cells these are; they may come from a transplant donor. The bases read TGTGCCAGCAGCCAAGCCGGCTTGGACAGGGATACGCAGTATTTT. It translates to CASSQAGLDRDTQYF.